This T cell receptor beta chain emerged from a study of chemoradiotherapy in HPV16-positive cancers. Here immunoSEQ multiplex PCR was the method, and the copy in TCRdb shows in-frame clones only, minus some. This table has 15,000 to 20,000 clones, more than 90% appearing once. The CDR3 contains 12 residues. Trimming shortened V by 3 bases and J by 5 bases, and 10 bases separated the two germline ends. Germline CDR1 SQVTM, CDR2 ANQGSEA. This chain joins TRBV29-1 and TRBJ1-2, with a possible D match to TRBD1 (5 bases). The specimen was blood, collected from a patient who underwent chemoradiotherapy. The sequence derives from a human donor with HPV-associated anogenital cancer. CDR3: CSVDNRGYGYTF. The CDR3 DNA reads TGCAGCGTTGATAACCGGGGGTATGGCTACACCTTC.